These 30 T cell receptor beta chains share one sample of origin, sequenced in a study of shared clonotypes between healthy human individuals. TCRdb's table, derived via immunoSEQ multiplex PCR, lists solely in-frame clones and lacks some. Found here are 490,000 or so clones, roughly 85% of them singletons; the top ten hold roughly 12%. Material: PBMCs. The receptors originated from a woman aged 35 to 49 in good health. Some clones in this sample may be carry-over from other donors' samples.

The J gene is TRBJ2-7, the V gene TRBV18; maybe TRBD2 (5 bases). Germline values: CDR1 KGHSH, CDR2 LQKENI. V shed 8 bases and J shed 7 bases, with 18 bases lying between them. The CDR3 spans 13 residues. The chain's CDR3 is CASRPAAGEEQYF. As DNA, the CDR3 is TGTGCCAGCCGACCTGCGGCCGGGGAGGAGCAGTACTTC.

In the case of this clone: A clone one base away is much larger, so this may be a read error. Other DNA sequences within the sample encode an identical CDR3. The chain links TRBV29-1 to TRBJ1-2, with 7 positions matching TRBD1. Germline V gene data show CDR1 as SQVTM and CDR2 as ANQGSEA. There are 15 residues in the CDR3. In nucleotides, the CDR3 is TGCAGCGTCCCTGCAACAGGGGACATCTACTATGGCTACACCTTT. Translating it yields CSVPATGDIYYGYTF.

The chain joins TRBV11-2 to TRBJ2-3; weak D call: TRBD2 (6 bases). V lost 3 bases, J lost 2 bases, and 9 bases lay in between. CDR3 length: 14 amino acids. CDR1 SGHAT and CDR2 FQNNGV come from the germline V gene. In nucleotides, the CDR3 is TGTGCCAGCAGCTTTAGCGGACACACAGATACGCAGTATTTT. Its protein product is CASSFSGHTDTQYF. Variable domain in full (rest from reference TRBV11-2 and TRBJ2-3): EAGVAQSPRYKIIEKRQSVAFWCNPISGHATLYWYQQILGQGPKLLIQFQNNGVVDDSQLPKDRFSAERLKGVDSTLKIQPAKLEDSAVYLCASSFSGHTDTQYFGPGTRLTVL.

V and J are TRBV7-9 and TRBJ2-1, with TRBD2 matching over 7 bases. The V and J ends lost 0 bases and 4 bases, in that order; junction bases with no gene match: 15. CDR1 is SEHNR, CDR2 FQNEAQ, per germline (reference sequence). CDR3 length: 19 amino acids. The CDR3 is CASSLAYGASGFRYNEQFF. The CDR3 DNA is TGTGCCAGCAGCTTAGCGTATGGCGCTAGCGGTTTTAGATACAATGAGCAGTTCTTC.

The V gene is TRBV6-5, the J gene TRBJ2-1, with D perhaps given as TRBD1 or TRBD2 (5 bases each). The CDR3 is 12 residues long. V lost 5 bases and J lost 11, with 13 bases in between. The germline V gene has CDR1 MNHEY and CDR2 SVGAGI. Written as DNA, the CDR3 is TGTGCCAGCAGTCGACCCCCGGGACAGCAGTTCTTC. This encodes CASSRPPGQQFF.

This clone was observed once. The chain couples TRBV5-6 to TRBJ2-2; 16 bases agree with TRBD2. V dropped 4 bases and J dropped 5; count of bases not matched to a gene: 8. The germline V gene encodes CDR1 SGHDT and CDR2 YYEEEE. The CDR3 contains 18 residues. CDR3 DNA: TGTGCCAGCAGCCGGGGACTAGCGGGAGGGTCAGAGACCGGGGAGCTGTTTTTT. Protein sequence: CASSRGLAGGSETGELFF.

The genes are TRBV9 and TRBJ2-1, with 8 nucleotides matching TRBD2. The V segment lost 0 bases and the J segment 4 bases; nucleotides outside the gene matches: 9. Germline CDR1 SGDLS, CDR2 YYNGEE. The CDR3 loop spans 17 amino acids. The CDR3 DNA sequence: TGTGCCAGCAGCGTAGTTTCAGCGGGAGCGGGGTACAATGAGCAGTTCTTC. Translated: CASSVVSAGAGYNEQFF.

This chain uses TRBV9 with TRBJ2-7; 7 positions agree with TRBD1. With 3 bases clipped from V and 0 bases from J, the junction kept 3 bases outside the gene matches. The length of the CDR3 is 14 residues. Germline V gene data show CDR1 as SGDLS and CDR2 as YYNGEE. CDR3 protein: CASSEGTASYEQYF. DNA for the CDR3: TGTGCCAGCAGCGAGGGGACAGCCTCCTACGAGCAGTACTTC.

This clone was seen a single time. The chain employs TRBV28 and TRBJ2-5, with no clear D. Looked up from germline, CDR1 is MDHEN and CDR2 is SYDVKM. CDR3 length equals 15 residues. Trimming took off 2 bases at V and 1 base at J, with 11 bases between the two ends. CDR3 bases: TGTGCCAGCAGTTTACGCCTAGGTCGCCAAGAGACCCAGTACTTC. It is translated as CASSLRLGRQETQYF.

The CDR3 region is CASSLGGTGELFF. CDR3 coding DNA: TGTGCCAGCAGCTTAGGAGGCACCGGGGAGCTGTTTTTT. The chain combines TRBV7-2 with TRBJ2-2; D gene unclear. The V and J ends lost 1 base and 4 bases respectively, with 4 bases between them. This CDR3 has 13 residues. Germline V gives CDR1 SGHTA, CDR2 FQGNSA.

This clone was seen only a few times. This chain links TRBV15 with TRBJ1-4; no reliable D call. CDR1 is LNHNV and CDR2 is YYDKDF in the germline V gene (reference sequence). This CDR3 is 16 amino acids long. The V end lost 0 bases, the J end lost 8 bases, and 16 bases lay between the germline ends. CDR3 nucleotides: TGTGCCACCAGCAGAGACCTCGGAGGAGGCGGAGAAAAACTGTTTTTT. Translating it yields CATSRDLGGGGEKLFF.

This chain joins TRBV11-2 and TRBJ1-4, with D tentatively TRBD1 (5 bases). This CDR3 has 14 residues. Trimming stripped 5 bases from V and 7 bases from J, with 14 bases between. CDR1 is SGHAT, CDR2 FQNNGV, per germline. In nucleotides, the CDR3 is TGTGCCAGCAGCCCGCAGAGGGGTGGTGAAAAACTGTTTTTT. This sequence encodes CASSPQRGGEKLFF.

The rearrangement joins TRBV4-2 to TRBJ2-5; 7 nucleotides line up with TRBD2. With 4 bases clipped from V and 1 base from J, the junction kept 6 bases outside the gene matches. This CDR3 has 15 residues. From germline, CDR1 is LGHNA and CDR2 YNFKEQ. As DNA, the CDR3 is TGTGCCAGCAGCCGAAACTTAGCGGGCCAAGAGACCCAGTACTTC. Translating gives CASSRNLAGQETQYF.

This chain joins TRBV6-4 and TRBJ2-5, with 7 bases that match TRBD1. CDR1 and CDR2 from the germline V gene are MRHNA and SNTAGT. Losses at the gene ends were 6 bases for V and 7 bases for J; bases not matched to a gene: 14. There are 15 residues in the CDR3. The CDR3 spells CASRKGKGGEMTQYF. DNA for the CDR3: TGTGCCAGCAGGAAGGGTAAAGGGGGCGAGATGACCCAGTACTTC.

The chain is built from TRBV7-2 and TRBJ2-5; D ambiguous. Gene TRBJ2-7 matches the end of the DNA better, so the J call may be wrong. The CDR3 sequence is 13 residues long. Germline CDR1 reads SGHTA; CDR2 reads FQGNSA. The CDR3 protein is CASSLGDGYEQYF. Written as DNA, the CDR3 is TGTGCCAGCAGCTTAGGTGATGGCTACGAGCAGTACTTC.

This chain uses TRBV29-1 with TRBJ2-2; 13 positions match TRBD2. The J segment lost 6 bases and the V segment lost 7 bases, leaving 2 bases of the junction unmatched. CDR1 and CDR2 from the germline V gene are SQVTM and ANQGSEA. The CDR3 runs 13 residues. The CDR3 reads CSAGTSGAGELFF. CDR3 nucleotide sequence: TGCAGCGCCGGGACTAGCGGGGCCGGGGAGCTGTTTTTT.

To note about this clone: Its ends do not fully match the called genes, so a read error is possible. This same CDR3 is encoded by further DNA sequences in the sample. The chain recombines TRBV19 with TRBJ1-2, with a tentative D call TRBD1 (6 bases). The CDR3 spans 14 residues. Germline-derived CDR1 and CDR2 are LNHDA and SQIVND (reference sequence). The CDR3 is CASRRGGADYGYTF. CDR3 nucleotide sequence: TGTGCTAGTAGAAGGGGGGGCGCGGACTATGGCTACACCTTC.

The chain links TRBV11-2 to TRBJ2-3; TRBD2 aligns across 7 bases. Germline V lookup: CDR1 SGHAT, CDR2 FQNNGV. The CDR3 consists of 15 residues. With 2 bases clipped from V and 5 bases from J, the junction kept 7 bases outside the gene matches. CDR3 region: CASSLLREKEDTQYF. CDR3 bases: TGTGCCAGCAGCTTACTGCGGGAGAAGGAAGATACGCAGTATTTT.

The chain links TRBV7-8 to TRBJ2-3, with 9 positions matching TRBD2. CDR1 is SGHVS and CDR2 is FQNEAQ in the germline V gene. The CDR3 extends over 17 amino acids. J was trimmed by 2 bases and V by 1 base; bases with no gene match: 7. For the CDR3, the DNA is TGTGCCAGCAGCTTAGATAGGGCGGGAGGGACCACAGATACGCAGTATTTT. Protein sequence: CASSLDRAGGTTDTQYF.

This chain uses TRBV5-6 with TRBJ2-5, with TRBD1 matching over 8 bases. Germline values: CDR1 SGHDT, CDR2 YYEEEE. The V segment lost 4 bases and the J segment 2 bases; nucleotides outside the gene matches: 1. The CDR3 is 13 residues long. The CDR3 loop reads CASSRDRQETQYF. For the CDR3, the DNA is TGTGCCAGCAGCCGGGACAGGCAAGAGACCCAGTACTTC.

The chain couples TRBV7-9 to TRBJ2-7, with 9 bases aligning to TRBD2. CDR3 length equals 17 residues. Germline assignment: CDR1 SEHNR and CDR2 FQNEAQ (reference sequence). V lost 5 bases, J lost 5 bases, and 16 bases stayed unmatched. The CDR3 nucleotides read TGTGCCAGCAGCCCTAGGCTAGCGGGGACGCCCGACGACGAGCAGTACTTC. Translating it yields CASSPRLAGTPDDEQYF. Full variable domain (outside the CDR3, taken from reference TRBV7-9 and TRBJ2-7): DTGVSQNPRHKITKRGQNVTFRCDPISEHNRLYWYRQTLGQGPEFLTYFQNEAQLEKSRLLSDRFSAERPKGSFSTLEIQRTEQGDSAMYLCASSPRLAGTPDDEQYFGPGTRLTVT.

This chain uses TRBV2 with TRBJ2-7, with 12 nucleotides matching TRBD2. Germline V gene data show CDR1 as SNHLY and CDR2 as FYNNEI. The CDR3 loop spans 17 amino acids. The J segment lost 0 bases and the V segment lost 0 bases, leaving 3 bases of the junction unmatched. CDR3 nucleotide sequence: TGTGCCAGCAGTGAAGCGACTAGCGGGAGAAGCTCCTACGAGCAGTACTTC. Its protein is CASSEATSGRSSYEQYF.

The chain combines TRBV11-1 with TRBJ2-7; 7 bases line up with TRBD2. Germline CDR1 is SGHAT and CDR2 is FQDESV (reference sequence). This CDR3 region has 15 residues. V was pared by 5 bases and J by 3 bases, with 10 bases of the junction left unmatched. The CDR3 protein is CASSLNVGLVYEQYF. The CDR3 DNA reads as TGTGCCAGCAGCCTAAACGTAGGACTAGTCTACGAGCAGTACTTC.

This clone was observed a single time. The V gene is TRBV7-8, the J gene TRBJ1-1; 8 bases align to TRBD1. The germline gives CDR1 SGHVS, CDR2 FQNEAQ. CDR3 length: 13 amino acids. The V gene end was trimmed by 0 bases and the J gene end by 6 bases; junction bases not matched to a gene: 0. Here the CDR3 reads CASSLAQGAEAFF. The CDR3 DNA follows: TGTGCCAGCAGCTTAGCACAGGGGGCTGAAGCTTTCTTT.

With respect to this clone: This same CDR3 is encoded by further DNA sequences in the sample. The rearrangement joins TRBV7-8 to TRBJ2-2; D remains unclear. The CDR3 consists of 14 residues. The V end lost 1 base, the J end lost 7 bases, and 10 bases lay between the germline ends. Germline assignment: CDR1 SGHVS and CDR2 FQNEAQ. The DNA for the CDR3 is TGTGCCAGCAGCTTAGAGCAGACGATCGGGGAGCTGTTTTTT. Its translation is CASSLEQTIGELFF.

The chain links TRBV5-6 to TRBJ2-3, with 11 bases aligning to TRBD2. Germline CDR1 and CDR2: SGHDT and YYEEEE. This CDR3 contains 17 residues. J gave up 5 bases and V 0 bases, and 8 bases lay outside the gene matches. CDR3 residues: CASSLVYSGRAVDTQYF. CDR3 bases: TGTGCCAGCAGCTTGGTTTATAGCGGGAGGGCCGTAGATACGCAGTATTTT.

J is TRBJ2-5 and V is TRBV28; 7 bases align to TRBD1. This CDR3 contains 14 residues. The trim removed 4 bases at V and 2 bases at J, leaving 4 bases unmatched. Germline CDR1 MDHEN, CDR2 SYDVKM. The CDR3 region is CASSSRTGQETQYF. For the CDR3, the DNA is TGTGCCAGCAGTTCCCGGACAGGTCAAGAGACCCAGTACTTC.

This clone showed up just a few times. The J gene is TRBJ2-1, the V gene TRBV6-4; tentative D call: TRBD2 (5 bases). Between the trimmed V and J ends, which lost 5 bases and 6 bases, there was a span of 14 bases. This CDR3 is built from 14 residues. Looked up from germline, CDR1 is MRHNA and CDR2 is SNTAGT. In DNA form, the CDR3 reads TGTGCCAGCAGTAACGGGGAAGGTTCCAATGAGCAGTTCTTC. It specifies CASSNGEGSNEQFF.

This chain uses TRBV5-5 with TRBJ1-5; possibly TRBD1 for D (5 bases). The germline gives CDR1 SGHKS, CDR2 YYEKEE (reference sequence). V was pared by 4 bases and J by 1 base, with 12 bases between. CDR3 length: 15 residues. CDR3 DNA sequence: TGTGCCAGCAGCCGATCAGGGTTGAGCAATCAGCCCCAGCATTTT. Its translation is CASSRSGLSNQPQHF. Full variable domain (rest looked up from reference TRBV5-5 and TRBJ1-5): DAGVTQSPTHLIKTRGQQVTLRCSPISGHKSVSWYQQVLGQGPQFIFQYYEKEERGRGNFPDRFSARQFPNYSSELNVNALLLGDSALYLCASSRSGLSNQPQHFGDGTRLSIL.

Notes on this clone: Other DNA sequences of this sample code for an identical CDR3. J is TRBJ1-1 and V is TRBV29-1; D gene uncertain. The CDR3 totals 11 residues. V was clipped by 6 bases and J by 0 bases, with 5 bases between them. Germline CDR1 and CDR2: SQVTM and ANQGSEA. CDR3 in DNA: TGCAGCGTGGCAATGAACACTGAAGCTTTCTTT. As protein: CSVAMNTEAFF.